This TCR beta chain stems from a study of shared clonotypes between healthy human individuals. CD8 cells regarded as naive lacked CD45RO, were positively chosen for CCR7, and omitted terminally differentiated effector memory CD45RA+ cells. The donor cohort consisted entirely of Caucasian adults residing in Nashville, Tennessee. V was pared by 6 bases and J by 1 base, with 9 bases of the junction left unmatched. The CDR3 has 17 residues. Germline assignment: CDR1 SGHTA and CDR2 FQGTGA. Several immunoSEQ plates received, in even portions, the genomic DNA of each subset. Authors' analysis steps: Without quality scores, immunoSEQ junctional reads could not be filtered like full-length reads. Sequencing used immunoSEQ multiplex PCR; TCRdb keeps in-frame clones, though not all of them. That table gives V, J and clone size, and the DNA gave D and trimming. The table has about 2,100,000 clones, more than 85% seen once; the top ten hold roughly 1.8%.

This TCR was sampled from a man younger than 35 in good health. Some clones in this sample may be carry-over from other donors' samples. Sample: naive CD8+ T cells from PBMCs. The chain links TRBV7-3 to TRBJ2-6; 7 bases map to TRBD2. CDR3 nucleotides: TGTGCCAGCAGGCAAATTATCGGGAGGTCTGGGGCCAACGTCCTGACTTTC. Encoded protein: CASRQIIGRSGANVLTF.